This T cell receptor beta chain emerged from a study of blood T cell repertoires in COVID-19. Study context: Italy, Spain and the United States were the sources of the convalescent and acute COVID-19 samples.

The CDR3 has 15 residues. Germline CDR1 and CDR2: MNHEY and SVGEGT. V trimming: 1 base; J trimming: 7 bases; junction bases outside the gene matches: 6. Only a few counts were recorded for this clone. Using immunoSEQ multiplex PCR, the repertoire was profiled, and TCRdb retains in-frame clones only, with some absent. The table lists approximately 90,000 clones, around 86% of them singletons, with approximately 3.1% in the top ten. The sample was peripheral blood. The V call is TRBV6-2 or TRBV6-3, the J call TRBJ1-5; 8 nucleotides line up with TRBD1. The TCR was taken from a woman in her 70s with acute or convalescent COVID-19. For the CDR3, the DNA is TGTGCCAGCAGTTACTTTGGACAGGGAGGACAGCCCCAGCATTTT. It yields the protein CASSYFGQGGQPQHF.